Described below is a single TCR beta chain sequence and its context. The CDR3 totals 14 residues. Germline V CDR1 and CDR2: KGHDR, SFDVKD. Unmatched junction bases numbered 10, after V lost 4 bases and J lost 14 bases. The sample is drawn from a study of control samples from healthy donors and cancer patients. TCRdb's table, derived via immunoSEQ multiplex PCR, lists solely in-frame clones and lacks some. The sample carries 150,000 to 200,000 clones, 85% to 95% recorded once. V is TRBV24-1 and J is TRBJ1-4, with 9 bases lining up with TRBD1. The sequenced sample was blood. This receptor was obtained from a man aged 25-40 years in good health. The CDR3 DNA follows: TGTGCCACCAGTGACCCGGGACAGGGCCGCGGGCTGTTTTTT. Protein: CATSDPGQGRGLFF.